These 15 T cell receptor beta chains came from one sample sequenced in a study of CD8+CD57+ T cells in acquired aplastic anemia. The template used for profiling TCR beta VDJ and CDR3 was genomic DNA. One entry per CDR3 protein results from TCRdb running MiXCR on the reads. The data hold fewer than 200,000 distinct CDR3 sequences, with 45% to 55% observed a single time. Whoever was chosen for sequencing had shown CD8+CD57+ cell expansion by flow cytometry. Sequencing input: sorted CD4+, CD8+, or CD8+CD57+ T cells (not recorded which) from PBMCs. These receptor sequences come from a human donor with aplastic anemia.

In its sample, this clonotype was seen many times. V gene TRBV20-1 combines with J gene TRBJ2-2; 11 bases fit TRBD2. CDR3 length: 16 amino acids. Germline trimming cut 0 bases from V and 7 bases from J; bases unmatched to any gene: 7. Germline CDR1 and CDR2: DFQATT and SNEGSKA (reference sequence). The CDR3 sequence: CSARDGRLAGSGELFF. CDR3 coding DNA: TGCAGTGCTAGAGATGGCCGACTAGCGGGGAGCGGGGAGCTGTTTTTT.

This clonotype appeared a few times. This rearrangement joins TRBV24-1 to TRBJ1-5; tentative D call: TRBD1 (5 bases). The V and J ends lost 0 bases and 7 bases respectively, with 9 bases between them. The germline CDR1 and CDR2 sequences are KGHDR and SFDVKD. This CDR3 has 14 amino acids. CDR3 amino acids: CATSDLSGRQPQHF. In nucleotides, the CDR3 is TGTGCCACCAGTGATTTGTCAGGGAGGCAGCCCCAGCATTTT.

This clonotype was detected many times. CDR3 region: CSARPPRQAGGQETQYF. Here the CDR3 DNA reads TGCAGTGCTAGACCCCCGCGTCAAGCGGGGGGTCAAGAGACCCAGTACTTC. V and J are TRBV20-1 and TRBJ2-5, with TRBD2 identical over 9 bases. The V gene's germline CDR1 is DFQATT and CDR2 SNEGSKA (reference sequence). V lost 2 bases, J lost 2 bases, and 12 bases stayed unmatched. The CDR3 has 17 residues.

The chain is built from TRBV15 and TRBJ1-2; a possible D gene is TRBD1 (6 bases). Per germline, CDR1 LNHNV and CDR2 YYDKDF (reference sequence). V lost 5 bases to trimming and J lost 3 bases, with 13 bases between them. There are 14 residues in the CDR3. This CDR3 reads CATSGGGQYYGYTF. DNA of the CDR3: TGTGCCACCAGCGGAGGAGGACAGTACTATGGCTACACCTTC.

This chain links TRBV20-1 with TRBJ2-7; 12 bases agree with TRBD2. The V gene's germline CDR1 is DFQATT and CDR2 SNEGSKA (reference sequence). The J segment lost 0 bases and the V segment lost 5 bases, leaving 2 bases of the junction unmatched. The CDR3 has 14 amino acids. The chain's CDR3 is CSAEGLAGSYEQYF. CDR3 bases: TGCAGTGCTGAGGGACTAGCGGGCTCCTACGAGCAGTACTTC.

The J gene is TRBJ1-4, the V gene TRBV6-4; D is uncertain. The germline V and J ends were trimmed by 6 bases and 3 bases, with 11 bases remaining between them. Germline V gene sequence: CDR1 MRHNA, CDR2 SNTAGT. The CDR3 is 14 amino acids. The CDR3 region is CASRADWPNEKLFF. CDR3 bases: TGTGCCAGCAGGGCCGACTGGCCTAATGAAAAACTGTTTTTT.

Details on this clonotype: The junction and the germline gene differ at one end; a read error may be behind it. The rearrangement links TRBV10-3 to TRBJ1-5; 7 bases fit TRBD1. Looked up from germline, CDR1 is ENHRY and CDR2 is SYGVKD. The CDR3 totals 14 residues. In nucleotides, the CDR3 is TGTGCCAGCAGTTCAGGGGGGAAGGAGCAGCCCCAGCATTTT. The encoded protein is CASSSGGKEQPQHF.

This clonotype was counted a few times. CDR3 nucleotide sequence: TGTGCCAGCGGTGTGGGGAGCTCTGGAAACACCATATATTTT. It encodes CASGVGSSGNTIYF. The rearrangement uses TRBV3-1 and TRBJ1-3; D call uncertain. The CDR3 consists of 14 residues. V was pared by 8 bases and J by 0 bases, with 11 bases between. The V gene's germline CDR1 is LGHDT and CDR2 YNNKEL (reference sequence).

This clonotype was detected only once. The chain links TRBV7-2 to TRBJ2-2, with unresolved D. The CDR3 is 13 residues long. Germline V gene lookup returns CDR1 SGHTA and CDR2 FQGNSA. Trimming left V 5 bases short and J 4 bases short, with 8 bases between. The chain's CDR3 is CASSLWTTGELFF. The DNA of the CDR3 is TGTGCCAGCAGCCTGTGGACCACCGGGGAGCTGTTTTTT.

The chain's CDR3 is CASTGPRGAKLFF. Here the CDR3 DNA reads TGTGCCAGCACGGGACCCAGGGGTGCAAAACTGTTTTTT. The chain couples TRBV28 to TRBJ1-4, with a possible D match to TRBD1 (6 bases). This CDR3 is 13 amino acids long. CDR1 is MDHEN, CDR2 SYDVKM, per germline. V was cut by 7 bases and J by 10 bases, with 16 bases left in between.

The table lists this clonotype with many counts. V is TRBV2 and J is TRBJ2-6; 9 nucleotides line up with TRBD1. The trim removed 6 bases at V and 2 bases at J, leaving 5 bases unmatched. Germline CDR1 reads SNHLY; CDR2 reads FYNNEI. CDR3 length: 16 amino acids. The CDR3 region has the DNA TGTGCCAGCAGGGGGTACAGGGGGCCTGGGGCCAACGTCCTGACTTTC. It codes for CASRGYRGPGANVLTF.

The rearrangement uses TRBV10-3 and TRBJ2-2; 10 bases line up with TRBD1. The CDR3 sequence is 16 residues long. CDR1 is ENHRY and CDR2 is SYGVKD in the germline V gene. J was trimmed by 0 bases and V by 4 bases; bases with no gene match: 2. CDR3 protein: CAISGQGATNTGELFF. The CDR3 coding sequence is TGTGCCATCAGTGGACAGGGGGCAACGAACACCGGGGAGCTGTTTTTT.

A word on this clonotype: One base away lies a much larger clone, so this may be a sequencing read error. The chain recombines TRBV6-1 with TRBJ2-5, with TRBD1 matching 10 bases. Trimming at V came to 8 bases and at J to 2 bases, leaving 8 bases not matched to a gene. Germline CDR1 MNHNS, CDR2 SASEGT. The CDR3 is 15 residues long. The CDR3 reads CASGRGTGVQETQYF. CDR3 coding DNA: TGTGCCAGCGGCCGTGGGACAGGGGTGCAAGAGACCCAGTACTTC.

The table lists this clonotype with many counts. This sequence joins TRBV12-3 or TRBV12-4 and TRBJ1-5; 8 nucleotides line up with TRBD1. The J segment lost 7 bases and the V segment lost 6 bases, leaving 5 bases of the junction unmatched. This CDR3 is 13 amino acids long. The CDR3 here is CASSRTGNQPQHF. The CDR3 DNA sequence: TGTGCCAGCAGCCGGACAGGGAACCAGCCCCAGCATTTT.

CDR3 region: CASSSAGYTDTQYF. The CDR3 DNA reads as TGTGCCAGCAGCTCCGCTGGGTACACAGATACGCAGTATTTT. J is TRBJ2-3 and V is TRBV7-8; D is undetermined. Germline V lookup: CDR1 SGHVS, CDR2 FQNEAQ. V dropped 4 bases and J dropped 2 bases, with 10 bases sitting between them. CDR3 length: 14 residues.